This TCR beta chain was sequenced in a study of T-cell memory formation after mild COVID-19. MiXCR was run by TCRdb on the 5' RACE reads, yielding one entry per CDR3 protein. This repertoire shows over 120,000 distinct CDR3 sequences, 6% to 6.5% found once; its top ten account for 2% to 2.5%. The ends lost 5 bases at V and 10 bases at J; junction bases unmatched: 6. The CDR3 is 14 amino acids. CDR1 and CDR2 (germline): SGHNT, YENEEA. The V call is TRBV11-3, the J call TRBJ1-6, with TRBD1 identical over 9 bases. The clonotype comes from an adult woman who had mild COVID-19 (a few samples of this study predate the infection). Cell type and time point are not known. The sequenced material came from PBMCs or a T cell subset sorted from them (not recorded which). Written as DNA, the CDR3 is TGTGCCAGCAGCCTACAGGGGGCTAGATCACCCCTCCACTTT. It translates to CASSLQGARSPLHF.